The 16 T cell receptor beta chains listed next were all sequenced from one sample in a study of blood T cell repertoires in COVID-19 (dated by TCRdb to 2018 to 2021). Libraries were prepared through the immunoSEQ multiplex PCR assay. TCRdb holds this immuneACCESS table with in-frame rearrangements only. Some clones are missing; in checked studies, unresolved V genes explain under half, and the rest has no known cause. The sample table lists about 250,000 clones, over 70% of them with a count of one. Clones ranked in the top ten supply around 5.4% of the sample. The sample consisted of peripheral blood. The source is an elderly man with acute or convalescent COVID-19.

This rearrangement joins TRBV27 to TRBJ2-5; D is perhaps TRBD2 (6 bases). Germline-derived CDR1 and CDR2 are MNHEY and SMNVEV (reference sequence). V was shortened by 7 bases and J by 7 bases, with 16 bases between the two germline ends. There are 13 residues in the CDR3. Written as DNA, the CDR3 is TGTGCCAGCAAGCCAGCGGGTGGGAGGACCCAGTACTTC. Amino acid sequence: CASKPAGGRTQYF.

The rearrangement uses TRBV19 and TRBJ2-7; 13 nucleotides align to TRBD2. This CDR3 region has 14 residues. Germline V CDR1 and CDR2: LNHDA, SQIVND (reference sequence). The V segment lost 8 bases and the J segment 0 bases; nucleotides outside the gene matches: 1. The DNA of the CDR3 is TGTGCCAGTGGGACTAGCGGGACCTCCTACGAGCAGTACTTC. This gives the protein CASGTSGTSYEQYF.

V usage is TRBV19 and J usage is TRBJ2-7; 7 nucleotides line up with TRBD1. The germline V gene has CDR1 LNHDA and CDR2 SQIVND (reference sequence). Losses at the gene ends were 5 bases for V and 1 base for J; bases not matched to a gene: 5. The CDR3 loop spans 14 amino acids. This CDR3 reads CASSGQELSYEQYF. In nucleotides, the CDR3 is TGTGCCAGTAGTGGACAGGAACTATCCTACGAGCAGTACTTC.

The genes are TRBV10-3 and TRBJ1-1, with D tentatively TRBD1 (6 bases). This CDR3 contains 15 residues. V gave up 2 bases and J gave up 1 base, with 11 bases separating them. Looked up from germline, CDR1 is ENHRY and CDR2 is SYGVKD. The CDR3 nucleotides are TGTGCCATCAGTGAGGAAACAGGGAGGAACACTGAAGCTTTCTTT. Its protein product is CAISEETGRNTEAFF.

V usage is TRBV9 and J usage is TRBJ1-2; D is ambiguous. V was shortened by 0 bases and J by 4 bases, with 7 bases between the two germline ends. Looked up from germline, CDR1 is SGDLS and CDR2 is YYNGEE. The CDR3 covers 13 residues. Here the CDR3 reads CASSVGGSYGYTF. DNA of the CDR3: TGTGCCAGCAGCGTAGGAGGCTCCTATGGCTACACCTTC.

The V gene is TRBV4-1, the J gene TRBJ1-2; 8 bases fit TRBD1. This CDR3 contains 16 residues. The V segment lost 0 bases and the J segment 4 bases; nucleotides outside the gene matches: 7. Germline loops: CDR1 MGHRA, CDR2 YSYEKL. The CDR3 is CASSQETGASLYGYTF. The DNA for the CDR3 is TGCGCCAGCAGCCAAGAGACAGGGGCGTCCCTCTATGGCTACACCTTC.

V gene TRBV5-1 combines with J gene TRBJ2-7; a possible D gene is TRBD1 (6 bases). CDR1 SGHRS and CDR2 YFSETQ come from the germline V gene. V was cut by 8 bases and J by 4 bases, with 10 bases left in between. The CDR3 covers 11 residues. Here the CDR3 DNA reads TGCGCCAGTACACAGGGATACGAGCAGTACTTC. Amino acid sequence: CASTQGYEQYF.

This clone was picked up one time. CDR3 sequence (DNA): TGTGCCAGCAGCTTAGCGGGGGGCACTGAAGCTTTCTTT. The encoded protein is CASSLAGGTEAFF. The chain uses TRBV11-3 and TRBJ1-1; perhaps TRBD1 as D (5 bases). This CDR3 is built from 13 residues. Per the germline V gene, CDR1 is SGHNT and CDR2 is YENEEA. V lost 1 base and J lost 4, with 7 bases in between.

This clone was detected only once. V usage is TRBV28 and J usage is TRBJ2-5; no firm D call. From germline, CDR1 is MDHEN and CDR2 SYDVKM. With 7 bases removed from V and 0 bases from J, the gap between germline ends came to 12 bases. The CDR3 covers 14 residues. In DNA form, the CDR3 reads TGTGCCAGCACTTCTCTAGACTACCAAGAGACCCAGTACTTC. Its translation is CASTSLDYQETQYF.

This clone appeared a single time. The V gene is TRBV7-8, the J gene TRBJ2-1; 9 positions agree with TRBD1. This CDR3 is built from 14 residues. Trimming removed 5 bases from V and 3 bases from J; junction bases left unmatched: 2. The germline gives CDR1 SGHVS, CDR2 FQNEAQ. The DNA of the CDR3 is TGTGCCAGCAGCGCGGACAGGGGCTACAATGAGCAGTTCTTC. Protein sequence: CASSADRGYNEQFF.

The chain recombines TRBV14 with TRBJ1-1; D remains ambiguous. CDR1 is SGHDN, CDR2 FVKESK, per germline. The CDR3 runs 15 residues. Trimming left V 10 bases short and J 2 bases short, with 20 bases between. CDR3 in amino acids: CATRYFAGRNTEAFF. The CDR3 DNA reads TGTGCCACCCGCTATTTCGCGGGTAGAAACACTGAAGCTTTCTTT. The full variable domain, its missing parts supplied by reference TRBV14 and TRBJ1-1, is EAGVTQFPSHSVIEKGQTVTLRCDPISGHDNLYWYRRVMGKEIKFLLHFVKESKQDESGMPNNRFLAERTGGTYSTLKVQPAELEDSGVYFCATRYFAGRNTEAFFGQGTRLTVV.

The count of this clone is one. This rearrangement joins TRBV7-2 to TRBJ2-1; no firm D call. This CDR3 is 13 amino acids long. Germline-derived CDR1 and CDR2 are SGHTA and FQGNSA. V lost 5 bases, J lost 6 bases, and 11 bases lay in between. The CDR3 DNA is TGTGCCAGCAGCAATTTTGTCAGCAATGAGCAGTTCTTC. Translation gives CASSNFVSNEQFF. Using reference TRBV7-2 and TRBJ2-1 for the parts outside the CDR3, the full variable domain is GAGVSQSPSNKVTEKGKDVELRCDPISGHTALYWYRQSLGQGLEFLIYFQGNSAPDKSGLPSDRFSAERTGGSVSTLTIQRTQQEDSAVYLCASSNFVSNEQFFGPGTRLTVL.

The V call is TRBV28, the J call TRBJ2-6; 7 bases agree with TRBD1. This CDR3 is built from 17 residues. V shed 7 bases, J shed 0 bases, and the junction held 9 bases outside the gene matches. The germline gives CDR1 MDHEN, CDR2 SYDVKM. CDR3 sequence reads: CASTIQGVDSGANVLTF. CDR3 DNA sequence: TGTGCCAGCACCATCCAGGGGGTCGACTCTGGGGCCAACGTCCTGACTTTC.

The chain joins TRBV5-8 to TRBJ2-1, with D possibly TRBD1 on 6 matching bases. This CDR3 has 16 amino acids. Trimming left V 4 bases short and J 4 bases short, with 18 bases between. Germline loops: CDR1 SGHTS, CDR2 YDEGEE. The chain's CDR3 is CASSLVVGALYNEQFF. CDR3 coding DNA: TGTGCCAGCAGCCTGGTAGTGGGGGCATTGTACAATGAGCAGTTCTTC. Looking up the rest from reference TRBV5-8 and TRBJ2-1 gives the full variable domain: EAGVTQSPTHLIKTRGQQATLRCSPISGHTSVYWYQQALGLGLQFLLWYDEGEERNRGNFPPRFSGRQFPNYSSELNVNALELEDSALYLCASSLVVGALYNEQFFGPGTRLTVL.

The chain has TRBV4-1 and TRBJ2-7, with 10 nucleotides matching TRBD1. The CDR3 runs 16 residues. The junction had 9 bases not matched to a gene; V was cut back by 4 bases and J by 3 bases. CDR1 is MGHRA and CDR2 is YSYEKL in the germline V gene. CDR3 region: CASSPSGTGAYYEQYF. CDR3 DNA sequence: TGCGCCAGCAGCCCTAGTGGGACAGGGGCCTACTACGAGCAGTACTTC.

DNA for the CDR3: TGTGCCAGCAGCTTGTCCAGGTTCACAGATACGCAGTATTTT. This translates into CASSLSRFTDTQYF. The chain uses TRBV5-5 and TRBJ2-3; D is ambiguous. With 1 base removed from V and 2 bases from J, the gap between germline ends came to 8 bases. The CDR3 runs 14 residues. Germline V gives CDR1 SGHKS, CDR2 YYEKEE (reference sequence).